The 32 T cell receptor beta chains given below trace back to one sample, sequenced in a study of T cell repertoires in cytomegalovirus infection. TCRdb reanalysed the reads using MiXCR and keeps one entry per CDR3 protein. In the table there are about 330,000 distinct CDR3 sequences, about 32% of which are singletons. Their target antigens are unknown. Sequenced here: cultured PBMCs, sampled from culture after CMV antigen stimulation. These receptors were collected from a human donor in good health (CMV status not recorded). Some clones in this sample may be carry-over from other donors' samples.

This clonotype has a handful of counts. The CDR3 nucleotides are TGTGCCAGCGGGTCGCCGGGACAGGGATCCCTCAACTATGGCTACACCTTC. It is translated as CASGSPGQGSLNYGYTF. This chain connects TRBV27 to TRBJ1-2, with 9 nucleotides matching TRBD1. V shed 8 bases, J shed 2 bases, and the junction held 15 bases outside the gene matches. Germline V gives CDR1 MNHEY, CDR2 SMNVEV (reference sequence). The CDR3 totals 17 residues.

Only a few counts were recorded for this clonotype. The chain uses TRBV6-1 and TRBJ1-5; D is unclear. Trimming took off 3 bases at V and 4 bases at J, with 7 bases between the two ends. The CDR3 has 13 amino acids. In germline, CDR1 is MNHNS, CDR2 SASEGT. The CDR3 DNA sequence: TGTGCCAGCAGTGACCTTGAAAATCAGCCCCAGCATTTT. This translates into CASSDLENQPQHF.

The V gene is TRBV27, the J gene TRBJ1-2; perhaps TRBD1 as D (5 bases). Per germline, CDR1 MNHEY and CDR2 SMNVEV (reference sequence). The V and J ends lost 3 bases and 8 bases respectively, with 10 bases between them. The CDR3 totals 12 residues. CDR3 nucleotides: TGTGCCAGCAGTTTGTCAGGGCAGGGCTACACCTTC. Residues: CASSLSGQGYTF.

In its sample, this clonotype was seen many times. The rearrangement uses TRBV7-9 and TRBJ2-7; 7 bases fit TRBD2. Per the germline V gene, CDR1 is SEHNR and CDR2 is FQNEAQ (reference sequence). The J segment lost 6 bases and the V segment lost 0 bases, leaving 14 bases of the junction unmatched. CDR3 length: 17 residues. CDR3: CASSLAGLGGRRIEQYV. CDR3 bases: TGTGCCAGCAGCTTAGCAGGTTTGGGAGGGCGTCGCATCGAGCAGTACGTC.

The chain joins TRBV4-1 to TRBJ2-1; TRBD2 aligns across 7 bases. This CDR3 region has 14 residues. With 1 base clipped from V and 4 bases from J, the junction kept 1 base outside the gene matches. Germline-derived CDR1 and CDR2 are MGHRA and YSYEKL. The CDR3 region has the DNA TGCGCCAGCAGCCAAGTCGGGAGGTACAATGAGCAGTTCTTC. Protein: CASSQVGRYNEQFF.

This clonotype came up a few times. The chain uses TRBV11-2 and TRBJ2-2, with no clear D. Germline CDR1 reads SGHAT; CDR2 reads FQNNGV. V was trimmed by 0 bases and J by 4 bases, leaving 6 bases between them. The CDR3 totals 14 residues. The CDR3 reads CASSLDVATGELFF. The CDR3 DNA is TGTGCCAGCAGCTTAGACGTGGCCACCGGGGAGCTGTTTTTT.

The chain joins TRBV5-1 to TRBJ1-2, with a possible D match to TRBD1 (6 bases). Trimming pared 2 bases from V and 7 bases from J, leaving 9 bases between. Germline V gives CDR1 SGHRS, CDR2 YFSETQ. The CDR3 loop spans 12 amino acids. The CDR3 DNA is TGCGCCAGCAGCTTTGACAGGAGTGGCTACACCTTC. Its translation: CASSFDRSGYTF.

The sample holds a few counts of this clonotype. Written as DNA, the CDR3 is TGTGCCACTTATCCCCGGAGCGGGAGCACAGATACGCAGTATTTT. Protein product: CATYPRSGSTDTQYF. The J gene is TRBJ2-3, the V gene TRBV10-3; perhaps TRBD2 as D (6 bases). V dropped 10 bases and J dropped 0 bases, with 17 bases sitting between them. Germline CDR1 ENHRY, CDR2 SYGVKD. The CDR3 is made up of 15 amino acids.

Here the CDR3 reads CASSFRAANTGELFF. The CDR3, as DNA: TGTGCCAGCAGCTTTAGAGCGGCGAACACCGGGGAGCTGTTTTTT. This chain links TRBV7-2 with TRBJ2-2; TRBD2 is a possible D gene (5 bases). The V and J ends lost 3 bases and 0 bases respectively, with 8 bases between them. The CDR3 is 15 amino acids. Per the germline V gene, CDR1 is SGHTA and CDR2 is FQGNSA.

This clonotype turned up a few times. The chain uses TRBV12-3 or TRBV12-4 and TRBJ2-3; 9 bases are shared with TRBD1. There are 16 residues in the CDR3. After removal of 5 bases from V and 2 bases from J, the junction contained 8 bases not matched to a gene. CDR3 bases: TGTGCCAGCAGTCCAACGACAGGGGGGCACACAGATACGCAGTATTTT. It is translated as CASSPTTGGHTDTQYF.

This clonotype was observed at least ten times. The gene calls are TRBV5-6 and TRBJ2-7; no clear D gene. In germline, CDR1 is SGHDT, CDR2 YYEEEE. With 3 bases removed from V and 6 bases from J, the gap between germline ends came to 10 bases. The CDR3 extends over 12 amino acids. The CDR3 reads CASSSGASEQYF. As DNA, the CDR3 is TGTGCCAGCAGCTCCGGTGCCTCCGAGCAGTACTTC.

This clonotype came up many times. The CDR3 is CASSYGGSYNEQFF. CDR3 sequence (DNA): TGTGCCAGCTCGTACGGGGGCTCCTACAATGAGCAGTTCTTC. The V call is TRBV12-3 or TRBV12-4, the J call TRBJ2-1; perhaps TRBD2 as D (6 bases). Between the trimmed V and J ends, which lost 8 bases and 0 bases, there was a span of 11 bases. The CDR3 sequence is 14 residues long.

This clonotype was found many times. The V gene is TRBV7-2, the J gene TRBJ1-1, with D uncertain. The CDR3 has 16 amino acids. Germline V gives CDR1 SGHTA, CDR2 FQGNSA. Trimming pared 0 bases from V and 1 base from J, leaving 12 bases between. This CDR3 reads CASSLAPLWRNTEAFF. CDR3 nucleotides: TGTGCCAGCAGCTTAGCCCCCTTATGGAGGAACACTGAAGCTTTCTTT.

In this sample, this clonotype turned up a few times. This chain links TRBV6-5 with TRBJ1-4, with D unclear. CDR1 and CDR2 (germline): MNHEY, SVGAGI. The CDR3 has 15 amino acids. Between the trimmed V and J ends, which lost 2 bases and 2 bases, there was a span of 9 bases. The CDR3 nucleotides read TGTGCCAGCAGTTACGGCCCCGGGACTAATGAAAAACTGTTTTTT. It specifies CASSYGPGTNEKLFF.

The chain has TRBV12-3 or TRBV12-4 and TRBJ2-5; TRBD2 aligns across 10 bases. The CDR3 consists of 16 residues. The V segment lost 6 bases and the J segment 2 bases; nucleotides outside the gene matches: 9. The CDR3 reads CASSRRLAGPQETQYF. DNA of the CDR3: TGTGCCAGCAGCCGGAGACTAGCGGGTCCTCAAGAGACCCAGTACTTC.

This clonotype was picked up many times. This chain links TRBV7-2 with TRBJ1-5; unclear D gene. Germline assignment: CDR1 SGHTA and CDR2 FQGNSA. The CDR3 has 15 amino acids. The germline V and J ends were trimmed by 1 base and 3 bases, with 10 bases remaining between them. The DNA for the CDR3 is TGTGCCAGCAGCTTAGACGGCGGTACCAATCAGCCCCAGCATTTT. Its protein is CASSLDGGTNQPQHF.

The chain employs TRBV12-3 or TRBV12-4 and TRBJ1-3, with TRBD1 as a possible D gene (5 bases). V lost 3 bases and J lost 4, with 13 bases in between. This CDR3 has 15 amino acids. The DNA for the CDR3 is TGTGCCAGCAGTTTTTTGGGCAGGGTGGGAAACACCATATATTTT. As protein: CASSFLGRVGNTIYF.

This clonotype is a singleton in its sample. The rearrangement uses TRBV27 and TRBJ2-1; no firm D call. This CDR3 region has 13 residues. Germline CDR1 reads MNHEY; CDR2 reads SMNVEV (reference sequence). The V gene lost 1 base and the J gene lost 3 bases, with 4 bases spanning the gap. The CDR3 here is CASSLFLYNEQFF. CDR3 bases: TGTGCCAGCAGTTTATTCCTCTACAATGAGCAGTTCTTC.

This clonotype was counted a few times. This chain links TRBV6-2 or TRBV6-3 with TRBJ2-1; the match to TRBD2 covers 8 bases. The CDR3 has 16 amino acids. Germline-derived CDR1 and CDR2 are MNHEY and SVGEGT. J was trimmed by 7 bases and V by 2 bases; bases with no gene match: 10. This chain's CDR3 is CASSYIGTRAGNEQFF. The CDR3 nucleotides are TGTGCCAGCAGTTACATCGGGACTAGGGCGGGGAATGAGCAGTTCTTC.

A remark on this clonotype: Compared with germline, one end of the junction differs, possibly owing to a read error. The chain has TRBV11-2 and TRBJ1-2; 8 bases are shared with TRBD1. CDR3 size: 13 residues. Germline CDR1 is SGHAT and CDR2 is FQNNGV. Here the CDR3 DNA reads TGTGCCAGCAGCATAGACAGGGGCAATGGCTACACCTTC. Translating it yields CASSIDRGNGYTF.

This rearrangement joins TRBV11-2 to TRBJ1-1, with no clear D. Trimming pared 0 bases from V and 11 bases from J, leaving 13 bases between. The CDR3 has 13 amino acids. Looked up from germline, CDR1 is SGHAT and CDR2 is FQNNGV. CDR3 DNA sequence: TGTGCCAGCAGCTTAGACTTGCTCCCTTGGGCTTTCTTT. Protein sequence: CASSLDLLPWAFF. Full variable domain (remainder filled in from reference TRBV11-2 and TRBJ1-1): EAGVAQSPRYKIIEKRQSVAFWCNPISGHATLYWYQQILGQGPKLLIQFQNNGVVDDSQLPKDRFSAERLKGVDSTLKIQPAKLEDSAVYLCASSLDLLPWAFFGQGTRLTVV.

The rearrangement uses TRBV29-1 and TRBJ2-5; D possibly corresponds to TRBD1 (5 bases). V lost 3 bases and J lost 3, with 11 bases in between. The CDR3 covers 13 residues. Germline-derived CDR1 and CDR2 are SQVTM and ANQGSEA. The DNA of the CDR3 is TGCAGCGTTGAGGGGCCGAGAGAAGAGACCCAGTACTTC. It translates to CSVEGPREETQYF. Using reference TRBV29-1 and TRBJ2-5 for the parts outside the CDR3, the full variable domain is SAVISQKPSRDICQRGTSLTIQCQVDSQVTMMFWYRQQPGQSLTLIATANQGSEATYESGFVIDKFPISRPNLTFSTLTVSNMSPEDSSIYLCSVEGPREETQYFGPGTRLLVL.

The chain uses TRBV29-1 and TRBJ2-1; 7 bases are shared with TRBD2. Germline lookup yields CDR1 SQVTM and CDR2 ANQGSEA. J gave up 0 bases and V 6 bases, and 8 bases lay outside the gene matches. The CDR3 spans 15 residues. This CDR3 is CSVQLAPSSYNEQFF. The CDR3 nucleotides are TGCAGCGTCCAACTAGCGCCGAGCTCCTACAATGAGCAGTTCTTC.

The V gene is TRBV9, the J gene TRBJ2-3, with 10 bases aligning to TRBD1. The length of the CDR3 is 15 residues. Germline values: CDR1 SGDLS, CDR2 YYNGEE. The junction had 6 bases not matched to a gene; V was cut back by 3 bases and J by 5 bases. CDR3 DNA sequence: TGTGCCAGCAGCGCACGACAGGGGGCAAAAGATACGCAGTATTTT. This codes for CASSARQGAKDTQYF.

V gene TRBV20-1 combines with J gene TRBJ2-3, with D perhaps matching TRBD2 (7 bases). The CDR3 covers 16 residues. Trimming pared 5 bases from V and 6 bases from J, leaving 24 bases between. Germline V gene sequence: CDR1 DFQATT, CDR2 SNEGSKA (reference sequence). CDR3 sequence: CSAGGAQGARVDTQYF. The DNA of the CDR3 is TGCAGTGCTGGGGGGGCCCAGGGCGCAAGGGTTGATACGCAGTATTTT.

This clonotype was seen a handful of times. The chain carries TRBV27 and TRBJ2-7; TRBD1 aligns across 7 bases. The V segment lost 6 bases and the J segment 1 base; nucleotides outside the gene matches: 6. CDR1 is MNHEY and CDR2 is SMNVEV in the germline V gene (reference sequence). The CDR3 consists of 14 residues. The CDR3 DNA reads as TGTGCCAGCAGAAGACAGGGTCTGTCCTACGAGCAGTACGTC. Translation: CASRRQGLSYEQYV.

The chain has TRBV28 and TRBJ2-1; D is perhaps TRBD2 (6 bases). V lost 6 bases and J 2 bases, leaving 14 bases between the germline ends. Looked up from germline, CDR1 is MDHEN and CDR2 is SYDVKM. The CDR3 runs to 15 residues. Here the CDR3 reads CASRSGTQTYNEQFF. The CDR3 DNA reads TGTGCCAGCAGATCCGGGACTCAGACCTACAATGAGCAGTTCTTC.

On this clonotype: An end of the junction does not agree with germline; a read error may underlie this. The chain couples TRBV4-1 to TRBJ2-3; D may match TRBD1 or TRBD2 (5 bases each). This CDR3 region has 16 residues. Germline assignment: CDR1 MGHRA and CDR2 YSYEKL. CDR3 in DNA: TGTGCCAGCAGCCAAGCCGGGACGGGCAGCACAGATACGCAGTATTTT. The encoded protein is CASSQAGTGSTDTQYF.

Only a few counts were recorded for this clonotype. This sequence joins TRBV27 and TRBJ2-2; D is unresolved. The germline gives CDR1 MNHEY, CDR2 SMNVEV (reference sequence). This CDR3 is 14 amino acids long. The V gene lost 0 bases and the J gene lost 8 bases, with 10 bases spanning the gap. The CDR3 DNA sequence: TGTGCCAGCAGTTTATCGTTCGGTGGAGGGGAGCTGTTTTTT. Protein product: CASSLSFGGGELFF.

This clonotype was seen a few times. J is TRBJ2-1 and V is TRBV28; 7 bases are shared with TRBD1. The ends lost 4 bases at V and 2 bases at J; junction bases unmatched: 11. CDR1 and CDR2 from the germline V gene are MDHEN and SYDVKM. CDR3 length equals 17 residues. CDR3 in amino acids: CASSSRPGQTPYNEQFF. The CDR3 DNA follows: TGTGCCAGCAGTTCCAGACCGGGACAGACTCCCTACAATGAGCAGTTCTTC.

The chain combines TRBV12-3 or TRBV12-4 with TRBJ2-7; D perhaps matches TRBD1 (6 bases). This CDR3 contains 16 residues. The V gene lost 2 bases and the J gene lost 4 bases, with 18 bases spanning the gap. The CDR3 region has the DNA TGTGCCAGCAGTTTACGTAACAGGGTGACGGGTTACGAGCAGTACGTC. Protein: CASSLRNRVTGYEQYV.

This clonotype was seen only a few times. The rearrangement uses TRBV15 and TRBJ2-2; 8 bases line up with TRBD2. There are 16 residues in the CDR3. J gave up 8 bases and V 1 base, and 9 bases lay outside the gene matches. CDR1 and CDR2 from the germline V gene are LNHNV and YYDKDF (reference sequence). CDR3 nucleotides: TGTGCCACCAGCAGAGTTGTCGGGAGGGCCACGGGGGAGCTGTTTTTT. Translated: CATSRVVGRATGELFF.